This TCR beta chain derives from a study of T cells in Graves' hyperthyroidism and ophthalmopathy. Whole-study results and caveats: Blood shared most expanded thyroid clonotypes above 0.001.

Patients counted as stable if ophthalmopathy did not develop within 18 months. Each patient was aged 18 to 65 and had newly diagnosed hyperthyroidism of under 2 months' duration. TCR beta CDR3 region amplification was performed from RNA transcripts. The primer set for the first-round RT-PCR of the TCR CDR3 was HTBI. TCRdb passed the multiplex PCR reads through MiXCR, listing each CDR3 protein once. The data hold hundreds of thousands of distinct CDR3 sequences, with 35% to 40% observed a single time. This CDR3 is 15 amino acids long. With V trimmed by 10 bases and J by 2 bases, 10 bases remained unmatched. CDR1 is ENHRY, CDR2 SYGVKD, per germline. This clonotype showed up just a few times. Its antigen is not identified.

The specimen was blood. The chain employs TRBV10-3 and TRBJ1-5, with TRBD1 matching 8 bases. This TCR was recovered from a man aged 18 to 35 with Graves' hyperthyroidism. CDR3 in amino acids: CASGPPDRGNQPQHF. The CDR3 DNA follows: TGTGCCAGCGGACCACCGGACAGGGGCAATCAGCCCCAGCATTTT.